This T cell receptor beta chain was found in a study of Graves' ophthalmopathy and Graves' hyperthyroidism. RNA transcripts were the source from which TCR beta CDR3 regions were amplified. Amplification began with first-round RT-PCR using HTBI primers, then second-round multiplex PCR was performed. TCRdb fed the multiplex PCR reads into MiXCR, producing one record per CDR3 protein. The sample contains 300,000 to 500,000 distinct CDR3 sequences, just over 15% of which appear only once. This clonotype occurred many times. Its antigen remains unknown. Study findings and constraints: Blood repertoires reportedly contained most expanded thyroid clonotypes above 0.001 frequency.

The clonotype was recovered from a woman younger than 30 with stable Graves' hyperthyroidism. The sequenced sample was peripheral blood.

As DNA, the CDR3 is TGTGCCAGCAGTTTAGGTGTTATCTCCTACGAGCAGTACTTC. This gives the protein CASSLGVISYEQYF. The chain recombines TRBV12-3 or TRBV12-4 with TRBJ2-7; D gene uncertain. Trimming took 1 base from V and 0 from J, leaving 7 bases between them. The CDR3 sequence is 14 residues long.